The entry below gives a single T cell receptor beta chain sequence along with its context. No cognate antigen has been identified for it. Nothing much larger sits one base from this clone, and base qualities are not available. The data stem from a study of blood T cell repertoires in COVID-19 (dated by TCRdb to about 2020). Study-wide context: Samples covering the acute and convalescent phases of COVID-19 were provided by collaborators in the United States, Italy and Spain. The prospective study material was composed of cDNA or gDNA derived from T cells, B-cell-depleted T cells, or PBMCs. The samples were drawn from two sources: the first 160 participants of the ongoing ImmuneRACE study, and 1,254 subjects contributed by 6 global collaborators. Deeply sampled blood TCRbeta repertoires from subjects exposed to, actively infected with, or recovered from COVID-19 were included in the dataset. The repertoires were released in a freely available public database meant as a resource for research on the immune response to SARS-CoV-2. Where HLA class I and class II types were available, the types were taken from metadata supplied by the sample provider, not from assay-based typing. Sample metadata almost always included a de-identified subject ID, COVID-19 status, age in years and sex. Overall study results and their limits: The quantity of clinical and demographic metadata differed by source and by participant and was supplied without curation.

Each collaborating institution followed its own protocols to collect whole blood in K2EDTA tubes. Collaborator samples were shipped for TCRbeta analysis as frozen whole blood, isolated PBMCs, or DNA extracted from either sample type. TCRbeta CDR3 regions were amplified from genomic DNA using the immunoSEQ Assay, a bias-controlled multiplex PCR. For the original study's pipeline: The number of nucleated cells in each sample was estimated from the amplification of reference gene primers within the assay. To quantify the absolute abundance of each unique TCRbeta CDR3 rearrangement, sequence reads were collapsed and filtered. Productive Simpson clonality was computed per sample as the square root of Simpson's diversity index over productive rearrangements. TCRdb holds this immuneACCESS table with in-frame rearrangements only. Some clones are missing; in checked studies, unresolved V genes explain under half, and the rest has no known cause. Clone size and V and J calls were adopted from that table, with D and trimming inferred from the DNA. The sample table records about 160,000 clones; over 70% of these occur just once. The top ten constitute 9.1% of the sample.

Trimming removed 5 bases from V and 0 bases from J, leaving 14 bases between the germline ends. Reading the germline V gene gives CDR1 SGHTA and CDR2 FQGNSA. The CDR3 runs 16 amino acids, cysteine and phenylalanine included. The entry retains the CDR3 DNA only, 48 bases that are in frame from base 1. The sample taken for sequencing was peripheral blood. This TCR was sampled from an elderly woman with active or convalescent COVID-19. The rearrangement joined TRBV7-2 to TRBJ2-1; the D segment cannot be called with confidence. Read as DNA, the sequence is TGTGCCAGCAGCCCTAGACCCAAGAGCTCCTACAATGAGCAGTTCTTC. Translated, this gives CASSPRPKSSYNEQFF.